This is a list of T cell receptor beta chains from one sample in a study of T cells in Graves' hyperthyroidism and ophthalmopathy. MiXCR, run by TCRdb on the multiplex PCR reads, gives a single entry per CDR3 protein. The repertoire holds some 690,000 distinct CDR3 sequences, with 15% to 20% as singletons. The material sequenced was blood. These receptors were taken from a man aged 45-60 years with Graves' hyperthyroidism. Each CDR3 is given with its conserved first and last residue. D genes are given only for firm matches. Part of the rows lack a size; the others show once, few, many or a class for expanded clones.

cdr3_aa: CAGLGGGEQETQYF
cdr3_nt: TGTGCCGGGCTTGGGGGAGGGGAGCAAGAGACCCAGTACTTC
j_call: TRBJ2-5
d_call: TRBD2
v_call: TRBV30
clone_size: many

cdr3_aa: CSARDPRAGPNTEAFF
cdr3_nt: TGCAGTGCTAGGGATCCCAGGGCTGGCCCGAACACTGAAGCTTTCTTT
j_call: TRBJ1-1
d_call: NA
v_call: TRBV20-1
clone_size: many

cdr3_aa: CSGRGANTGELFF
cdr3_nt: TGCAGCGGCCGAGGGGCGAACACCGGGGAGCTGTTTTTT
j_call: TRBJ2-2
d_call: NA
v_call: TRBV29-1
clone_size: NA

cdr3_aa: CAISNGLAVYQETQYF
cdr3_nt: TGTGCCATCAGTAACGGACTAGCGGTGTACCAAGAGACCCAGTACTTC
j_call: TRBJ2-5
d_call: TRBD2
v_call: TRBV10-3
clone_size: many

cdr3_aa: CASSRSGAMQETQYF
cdr3_nt: TGTGCCAGCAGCCGAAGCGGGGCCATGCAAGAGACCCAGTACTTC
j_call: TRBJ2-5
d_call: TRBD2
v_call: TRBV7-2
clone_size: NA

cdr3_aa: CASSSPSRTDTQYF
cdr3_nt: TGCGCCAGCAGCTCCCCCAGCCGCACAGATACGCAGTATTTT
j_call: TRBJ2-3
d_call: NA
v_call: TRBV5-1
clone_size: many

cdr3_aa: CASRREQETQYF
cdr3_nt: TGCGCCAGCAGGAGGGAACAAGAGACCCAGTACTTC
j_call: TRBJ2-5
d_call: NA
v_call: TRBV5-1
clone_size: many

cdr3_aa: CASSLSTQIYTGELFF
cdr3_nt: TGTGCCAGCAGCTTAAGCACCCAGATATACACCGGGGAGCTGTTTTTT
j_call: TRBJ2-2
d_call: NA
v_call: TRBV13
clone_size: NA

cdr3_aa: CASSTQGHRRTDTQYF
cdr3_nt: TGTGCCAGTAGTACCCAAGGACACCGCCGCACAGATACGCAGTATTTT
j_call: TRBJ2-3
d_call: NA
v_call: TRBV19
clone_size: NA

cdr3_aa: CSARDNGLGTGELFF
cdr3_nt: TGCAGTGCTAGAGATAATGGGTTGGGCACCGGGGAGCTGTTTTTT
j_call: TRBJ2-2
d_call: NA
v_call: TRBV20-1
clone_size: few

cdr3_aa: CASKEGALVGAIGYTF
cdr3_nt: TGTGCCAGCAAGGAAGGGGCCCTGGTAGGGGCTATTGGCTACACCTTC
j_call: TRBJ1-2
d_call: NA
v_call: TRBV2
clone_size: many

cdr3_aa: CASSERDRFTDTQYF
cdr3_nt: TGTGCCAGCAGTGAACGGGACCGTTTCACAGATACGCAGTATTTT
j_call: TRBJ2-3
d_call: NA
v_call: TRBV6-1
clone_size: NA

cdr3_aa: CASSQISISEAFF
cdr3_nt: TGTGCCAGCAGTCAGATCAGCATCTCGGAAGCTTTCTTT
j_call: TRBJ1-1
d_call: NA
v_call: TRBV11-3
clone_size: many

cdr3_aa: CASSNYGTGGSSGANVLTF
cdr3_nt: TGTGCCAGTAGTAATTACGGGACAGGGGGTTCCTCTGGGGCCAACGTCCTGACTTTC
j_call: TRBJ2-6
d_call: TRBD1
v_call: TRBV19
clone_size: many

cdr3_aa: CASSHPVAAAYEQYF
cdr3_nt: TGTGCCAGCAGTCACCCCGTAGCGGCAGCCTACGAGCAGTACTTC
j_call: TRBJ2-7
d_call: NA
v_call: TRBV6-5
clone_size: NA

cdr3_aa: CATARGQGKPGELFF
cdr3_nt: TGTGCCACCGCCCGGGGACAGGGCAAACCCGGGGAGCTGTTTTTT
j_call: TRBJ2-2
d_call: TRBD1
v_call: TRBV5-5
clone_size: NA

cdr3_aa: CATSAPTGTDTQYF
cdr3_nt: TGTGCCACCAGTGCCCCGACTGGCACAGATACGCAGTATTTT
j_call: TRBJ2-3
d_call: NA
v_call: TRBV24-1
clone_size: NA

cdr3_aa: CASSQDPDSGNTEAFF
cdr3_nt: TGTGCCAGCAGCCAAGACCCAGACTCAGGAAACACTGAAGCTTTCTTT
j_call: TRBJ1-1
d_call: NA
v_call: TRBV4-2
clone_size: NA

cdr3_aa: CASQDRGGGELFF
cdr3_nt: TGTGCCAGTCAGGACAGGGGAGGCGGGGAGCTGTTTTTT
j_call: TRBJ2-2
d_call: TRBD1
v_call: TRBV19
clone_size: many

cdr3_aa: CASTPLGGGKGYNEQFF
cdr3_nt: TGTGCCAGTACTCCACTCGGGGGGGGGAAGGGGTACAATGAGCAGTTCTTC
j_call: TRBJ2-1
d_call: TRBD2
v_call: TRBV19
clone_size: NA

cdr3_aa: CATSRQQAGGEQFF
cdr3_nt: TGTGCCACCAGCAGACAGCAAGCTGGCGGTGAGCAGTTCTTC
j_call: TRBJ2-1
d_call: NA
v_call: TRBV15
clone_size: many

cdr3_aa: CASRMGNTGELFF
cdr3_nt: TGTGCCAGCAGGATGGGGAACACCGGGGAGCTGTTTTTT
j_call: TRBJ2-2
d_call: NA
v_call: TRBV28
clone_size: many

cdr3_aa: CASSLGLAPNTDTQYF
cdr3_nt: TGTGCCAGCAGCTTAGGGCTAGCTCCCAATACGGATACGCAGTATTTT
j_call: TRBJ2-3
d_call: NA
v_call: TRBV7-3
clone_size: many

cdr3_aa: CAGSLRSGFNNEQFF
cdr3_nt: TGTGCCGGCAGCTTAAGGTCAGGGTTCAACAATGAGCAGTTCTTC
j_call: TRBJ2-1
d_call: NA
v_call: TRBV11-3
clone_size: NA

cdr3_aa: CASTGLGNKETQYF
cdr3_nt: TGTGCCAGCACCGGGCTGGGAAATAAAGAGACCCAGTACTTC
j_call: TRBJ2-5
d_call: NA
v_call: TRBV7-9
clone_size: NA

cdr3_aa: CSAWDRGLLAYNSPLHF
cdr3_nt: TGCAGTGCTTGGGACAGGGGGCTATTGGCCTATAATTCACCCCTCCACTTT
j_call: TRBJ1-6
d_call: TRBD1
v_call: TRBV20-1
clone_size: many